Described below is a single T cell receptor (beta chain) sequence and its context. Antigen specificity is unknown. The sample originates from a study of graft-versus-host responses after intestinal transplantation. Turning to the study itself: Following induction with anti-thymocyte globulin, all recipients were given tacrolimus and steroids for about three years. Study-level results: Marrow from the recipient contained GvH clones, some of which had appeared first in ileum or blood.

CDR1 and CDR2 from the germline V gene are MDHEN and SYDVKM. The CDR3 loop spans 12 amino acids. Trimming cost V 5 bases and J 7 bases, with 9 bases left between them. Data came from immunoSEQ multiplex PCR; TCRdb stores just in-frame clones and leaves some out. Of 30,000 to 40,000 clones in the sample, roughly 87% were seen once. This sample comprised PBMCs, obtained about 38 months after transplant. The source of this sequence is a human patient who received an intestinal transplant, so some T cells may come from the graft donor. The rearrangement links TRBV28 to TRBJ1-5, with D perhaps TRBD1 (6 bases). This CDR3 reads CASSKGGQPQHF. CDR3 nucleotides: TGTGCCAGCAGTAAGGGGGGGCAGCCCCAGCATTTT.